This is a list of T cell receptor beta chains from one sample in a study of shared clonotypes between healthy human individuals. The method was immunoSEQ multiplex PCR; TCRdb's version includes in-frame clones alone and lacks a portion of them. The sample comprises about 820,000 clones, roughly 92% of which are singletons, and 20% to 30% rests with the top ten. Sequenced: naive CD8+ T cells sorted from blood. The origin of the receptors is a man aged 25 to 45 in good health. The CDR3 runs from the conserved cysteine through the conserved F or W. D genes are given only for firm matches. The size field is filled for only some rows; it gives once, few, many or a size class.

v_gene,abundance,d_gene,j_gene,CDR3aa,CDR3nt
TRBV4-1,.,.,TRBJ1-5,CASSQEEQLPNQPQHF,TGCGCCAGCAGCCAAGAGGAACAGCTTCCAAATCAGCCCCAGCATTTT
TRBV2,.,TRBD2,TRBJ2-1,CASSGGRGNEQFF,TGTGCCAGCTCTGGCGGGAGAGGGAATGAGCAGTTCTTC
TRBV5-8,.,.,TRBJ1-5,CASSYGINSNQPQHF,TGTGCCAGCAGCTATGGTATCAATAGCAATCAGCCCCAGCATTTT
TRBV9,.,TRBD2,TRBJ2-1,CASSASGSGGNEQFF,TGTGCCAGCAGCGCTAGCGGGAGTGGAGGCAATGAGCAGTTCTTC
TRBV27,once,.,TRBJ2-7,CASSMGDTYEQYF,TGTGCCAGCAGTATGGGAGACACCTACGAGCAGTACTTC
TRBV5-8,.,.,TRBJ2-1,CASSFSMVGEQFF,TGTGCCAGCAGCTTTAGCATGGTAGGTGAGCAGTTCTTC
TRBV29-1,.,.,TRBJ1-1,CSVEVNRVGAFF,TGCAGCGTTGAAGTCAACAGGGTAGGGGCTTTCTTT
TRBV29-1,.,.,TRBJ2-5,CSVVDPYQETQYF,TGCAGCGTTGTTGACCCCTACCAAGAGACCCAGTACTTC
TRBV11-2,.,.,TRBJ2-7,CASSLVGQGSSYEQYF,TGTGCCAGCAGCTTAGTGGGGCAGGGGAGCTCCTACGAGCAGTACTTC
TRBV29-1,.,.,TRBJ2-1,CSGGLSGGNEQFF,TGCAGCGGGGGCCTCTCAGGGGGGAATGAGCAGTTCTTC
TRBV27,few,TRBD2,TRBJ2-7,CASSFLGTSLNEQYF,TGTGCCAGCAGTTTCCTCGGGACTAGCTTAAACGAGCAGTACTTC
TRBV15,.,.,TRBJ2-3,CATSRDGKGFTDTQYF,TGTGCCACCAGCAGAGATGGGAAAGGTTTCACAGATACGCAGTATTTT
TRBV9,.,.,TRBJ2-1,CASSVGGGTPPFF,.
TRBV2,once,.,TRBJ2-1,CASSNLSGDEQFF,TGTGCCAGCAGCAACTTATCTGGGGATGAGCAGTTCTTC
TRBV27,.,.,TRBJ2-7,CASSLLPGGPPYEQYF,TGTGCCAGCAGTCTCCTCCCGGGGGGCCCTCCCTACGAGCAGTACTTC
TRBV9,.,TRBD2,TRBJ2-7,CASSSSPGTSSHEQYF,TGTGCCAGCAGCTCTTCGCCCGGGACTAGCTCCCACGAGCAGTACTTC
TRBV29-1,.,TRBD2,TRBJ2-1,CSALLAGGVPLNEQFF,TGCAGCGCCCTACTAGCGGGAGGAGTCCCCCTCAATGAGCAGTTCTTC
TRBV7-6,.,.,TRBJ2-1,CASSIGIYNEQFF,TGTGCCAGCAGCATCGGGATTTACAATGAGCAGTTCTTC
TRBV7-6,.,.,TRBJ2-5,CASSLADRGIQETQYF,TGTGCCAGCAGCTTAGCCGACAGAGGCATACAAGAGACCCAGTACTTC
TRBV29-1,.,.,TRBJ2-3,CSVEGGKGADTQYF,TGCAGCGTTGAAGGGGGGAAAGGGGCAGATACGCAGTATTTT
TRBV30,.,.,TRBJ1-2,CAWSVGTRRYYGYTF,TGTGCCTGGAGTGTCGGGACAAGGAGATACTATGGCTACACCTTC
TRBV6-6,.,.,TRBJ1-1,CASSYLWGQENTEAFF,TGTGCCAGCAGTTATTTATGGGGGCAGGAGAACACTGAAGCTTTCTTT
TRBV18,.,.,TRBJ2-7,CASSPPGPKLTYEQYF,TGTGCCAGCTCACCACCGGGGCCAAAGCTCACCTACGAGCAGTACTTC
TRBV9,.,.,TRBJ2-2,CASSVGTGELFF,TGTGCCAGCAGCGTCGGCACCGGGGAGCTGTTTTTT
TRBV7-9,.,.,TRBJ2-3,CASQEGGRTDTQYF,TGTGCCAGTCAGGAGGGCGGACGCACAGATACGCAGTATTTT
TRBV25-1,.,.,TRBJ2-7,CASSEYKLSSRGYEQYF,TGTGCCAGCAGTGAATATAAGCTGTCTAGCAGGGGTTACGAGCAGTACTTC
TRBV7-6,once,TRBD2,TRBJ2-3,CASSSKTSGNGDTQYF,TGTGCCAGCAGTTCTAAGACTAGCGGGAATGGAGATACGCAGTATTTT
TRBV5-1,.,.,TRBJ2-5,CASSLDRVGETQYF,TGCGCCAGCAGCTTGGATCGGGTGGGGGAGACCCAGTACTTC
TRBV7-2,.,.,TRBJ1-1,CASRRWDPEAFF,TGTGCCAGCAGACGGTGGGATCCTGAAGCTTTCTTT
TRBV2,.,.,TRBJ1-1,CASSASGENTEAFF,TGTGCCAGCAGTGCCAGCGGGGAGAACACTGAAGCTTTCTTT
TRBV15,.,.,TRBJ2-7,CATSRDLGRGSHEQYF,TGTGCCACCAGCAGAGATCTGGGCCGGGGGAGCCACGAGCAGTACTTC
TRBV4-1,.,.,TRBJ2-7,CASSQERASSYEQYF,TGCGCCAGCAGCCAAGAGCGGGCCAGCTCCTACGAGCAGTACTTC
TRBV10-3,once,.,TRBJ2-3,CAMQTESTDTQYF,TGTGCCATGCAGACCGAAAGCACAGATACGCAGTATTTT
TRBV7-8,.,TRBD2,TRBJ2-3,CASSFGLGADTQYF,TGTGCCAGCAGCTTTGGACTAGGTGCAGATACGCAGTATTTT
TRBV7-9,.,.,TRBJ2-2,CASSISGNTGELFF,TGTGCCAGCAGCATTAGCGGGAACACCGGGGAGCTGTTTTTT
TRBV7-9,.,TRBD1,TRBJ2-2,CASSTPGTGETGELFF,TGTGCCAGCAGCACGCCCGGGACAGGGGAAACCGGGGAGCTGTTTTTT
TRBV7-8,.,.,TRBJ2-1,CASSLWMGESDNEQFF,TGTGCCAGCAGCTTATGGATGGGCGAGAGTGACAATGAGCAGTTCTTC
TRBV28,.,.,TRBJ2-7,CARTGPSFYEQYF,TGTGCCAGGACGGGACCCTCGTTTTACGAGCAGTACTTC
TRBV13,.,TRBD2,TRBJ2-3,CASRVAGERDTQYF,TGTGCCAGCAGAGTAGCGGGAGAAAGAGATACGCAGTATTTT
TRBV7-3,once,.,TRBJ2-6,CASSPPGSGANVLTF,TGTGCCAGCAGCCCTCCGGGGTCTGGGGCCAACGTCCTGACTTTC
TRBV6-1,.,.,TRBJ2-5,CASREVLKETQYF,TGTGCCAGCAGAGAAGTCCTGAAGGAGACCCAGTACTTC
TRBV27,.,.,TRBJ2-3,CASSPWTDTDTQYF,TGTGCCAGCAGTCCTTGGACTGACACAGATACGCAGTATTTT
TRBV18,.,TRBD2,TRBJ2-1,CASSPRWEGSYNEQFF,TGTGCCAGCTCACCACGGTGGGAGGGTTCCTACAATGAGCAGTTCTTC
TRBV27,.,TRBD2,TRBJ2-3,CASSLMSSGRGDTQYF,TGTGCCAGCAGTTTAATGTCGAGCGGGAGGGGGGATACGCAGTATTTT
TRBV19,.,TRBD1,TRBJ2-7,CASSLGTGNYEQYF,TGTGCCAGTAGTTTAGGGACAGGCAACTACGAGCAGTACTTC
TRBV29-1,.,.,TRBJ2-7,CSVCFRTEGESSEQYF,TGCAGCGTTTGTTTCCGGACGGAGGGGGAAAGCTCGGAGCAGTACTTC
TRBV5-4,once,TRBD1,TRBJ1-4,CASSSRGQGVSNEKLFF,TGTGCCAGCAGCTCGCGAGGACAGGGAGTTTCTAATGAAAAACTGTTTTTT
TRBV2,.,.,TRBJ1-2,CASREQDLVRHGYTF,TGTGCCAGCAGGGAACAGGATCTTGTCCGTCATGGCTACACCTTC
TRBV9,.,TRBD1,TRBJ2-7,CASSAGTGRRYEQYF,TGTGCCAGCAGCGCAGGGACAGGCAGACGCTACGAGCAGTACTTC
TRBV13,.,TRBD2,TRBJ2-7,CASSFASGSHNEQYF,TGTGCCAGCAGCTTTGCTAGCGGCAGCCATAACGAGCAGTACTTC
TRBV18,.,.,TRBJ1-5,CASSPGSGLQPQHF,TGTGCCAGCTCACCGGGGTCGGGCCTTCAGCCCCAGCATTTT
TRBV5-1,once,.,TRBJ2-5,CASISGGRYQETQYF,TGCGCCAGCATCTCTGGTGGGAGGTACCAAGAGACCCAGTACTTC
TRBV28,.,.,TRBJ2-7,CASSLWLTGMVREQYF,TGTGCCAGCAGTTTATGGCTTACAGGGATGGTACGAGAGCAGTACTTC
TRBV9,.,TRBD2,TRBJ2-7,CASSVATSGGSYEQYF,TGTGCCAGCAGCGTAGCGACTAGCGGGGGCTCCTACGAGCAGTACTTC
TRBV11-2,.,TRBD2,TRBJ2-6,CASHSSGESSGANVLTF,TGTGCCAGCCATTCTAGCGGGGAGAGCTCTGGGGCCAACGTCCTGACTTTC
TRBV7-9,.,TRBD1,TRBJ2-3,CASSEGAGVTDTQYF,TGTGCCAGCAGCGAGGGGGCGGGTGTCACAGATACGCAGTATTTT
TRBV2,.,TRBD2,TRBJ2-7,CASGGLAGFYEQYF,TGTGCCAGCGGGGGACTAGCGGGATTCTACGAGCAGTACTTC